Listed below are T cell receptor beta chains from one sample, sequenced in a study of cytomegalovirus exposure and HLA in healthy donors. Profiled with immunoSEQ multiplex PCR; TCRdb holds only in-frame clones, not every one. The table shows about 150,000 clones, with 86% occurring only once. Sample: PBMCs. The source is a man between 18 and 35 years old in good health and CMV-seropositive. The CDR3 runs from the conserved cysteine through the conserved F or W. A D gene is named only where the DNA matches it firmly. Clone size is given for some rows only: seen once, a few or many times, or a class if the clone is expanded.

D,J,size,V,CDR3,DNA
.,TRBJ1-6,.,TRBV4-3,CASSRKTGGVNSPLHF,TGCGCCAGCAGCCGGAAGACGGGGGGCGTGAATTCACCCCTCCACTTT
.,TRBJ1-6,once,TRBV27,CASSFIPRESYNSPLHF,TGTGCCAGCAGTTTTATCCCCAGGGAATCTTATAATTCACCCCTCCACTTT
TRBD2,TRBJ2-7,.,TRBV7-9,CASSTGGTLSYEQYF,TGTGCCAGCAGCACGGGGGGGACATTGTCCTACGAGCAGTACTTC
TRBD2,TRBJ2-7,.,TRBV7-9,CASRSASGRAGEQYF,TGTGCCAGCAGATCCGCCAGCGGGAGGGCGGGTGAGCAGTACTTC
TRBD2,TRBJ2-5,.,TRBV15,CATSRDRAGGQETQYF,TGTGCCACCAGCAGAGATCGGGCGGGAGGCCAAGAGACCCAGTACTTC
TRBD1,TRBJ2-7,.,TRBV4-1,CASSQDARTGVHEQYF,TGCGCCAGCAGCCAAGATGCAAGGACAGGGGTCCACGAGCAGTACTTC
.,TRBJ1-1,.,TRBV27,CASRKQGYTEAFF,TGTGCCAGCAGAAAACAGGGATACACTGAAGCTTTCTTT
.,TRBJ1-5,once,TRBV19,CASSISGPVNQPQHF,TGTGCCAGTAGTATAAGCGGTCCAGTCAATCAGCCCCAGCATTTT
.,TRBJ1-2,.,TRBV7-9,CASSSPAGLDGYTF,TGTGCCAGCAGCTCGCCGGCAGGTCTGGATGGCTACACCTTC
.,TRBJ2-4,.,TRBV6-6,CASSQTSDIQYF,TGTGCCAGCAGTCAGACTAGTGACATTCAGTACTTC
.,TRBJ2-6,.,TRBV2,CASMRAPGANVLTF,TGTGCCAGCATGCGGGCGCCGGGGGCCAACGTCCTGACTTTC
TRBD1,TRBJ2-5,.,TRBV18,CASSPIGPGQGVKTQYF,TGTGCCAGCTCACCAATCGGACCGGGACAGGGGGTAAAGACCCAGTACTTC
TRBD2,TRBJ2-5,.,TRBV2,CAFPRGSGRIQETQYF,TGTGCCTTCCCCAGGGGGAGCGGGAGGATCCAAGAGACCCAGTACTTC
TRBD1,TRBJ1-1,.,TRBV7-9,CASSLGTGGGENTEAFF,TGTGCCAGCAGCTTAGGCACAGGGGGAGGGGAAAACACTGAAGCTTTCTTT
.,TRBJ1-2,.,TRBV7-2,CASSGGAALPNYGYTF,TGTGCCAGCTCGGGGGGAGCGGCCTTACCTAACTATGGCTACACCTTC
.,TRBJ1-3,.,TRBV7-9,CARARPGEGNTIYF,TGTGCCAGGGCGCGGCCAGGGGAAGGAAACACCATATATTTT
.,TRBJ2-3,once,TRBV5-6,CASSPLQEVITDTQYF,TGTGCCAGCAGCCCTCTCCAGGAGGTGATCACAGATACGCAGTATTTT
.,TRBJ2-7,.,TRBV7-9,CASSLGGTLSYEQYF,TGTGCCAGCAGCTTAGGTGGGACATTATCCTACGAGCAGTACTTC
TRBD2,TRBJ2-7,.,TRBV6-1,CASTPTSGSYEQYF,TGTGCCAGTACTCCGACTAGCGGTTCCTACGAGCAGTACTTC
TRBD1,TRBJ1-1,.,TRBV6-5,CASSGTGARSTEAFF,TGTGCCAGCAGTGGGACAGGGGCGAGAAGCACTGAAGCTTTCTTT
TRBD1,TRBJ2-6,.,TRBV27,CASSSGDRDPWANVLTF,TGTGCCAGCAGCAGTGGGGACAGGGACCCCTGGGCCAACGTCCTGACTTTC
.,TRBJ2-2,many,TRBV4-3,CASSLTGPTGELFF,TGCGCCAGCAGCCTTACAGGGCCCACCGGGGAGCTGTTTTTT
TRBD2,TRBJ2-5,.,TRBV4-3,CASSQEEASGRGGETQYF,TGCGCCAGCAGCCAAGAGGAGGCTAGCGGGAGAGGCGGAGAGACCCAGTACTTC
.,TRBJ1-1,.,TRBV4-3,CASRPGDRNTEAFF,TGCGCCAGCAGACCAGGGGACCGCAACACTGAAGCTTTCTTT
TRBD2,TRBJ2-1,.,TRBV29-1,CSVRGSGGPNSYNEQFF,TGCAGCGTGAGGGGTAGCGGGGGGCCAAACTCCTACAATGAGCAGTTCTTC
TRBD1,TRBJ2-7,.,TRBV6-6,CASSSLGGLYEQYF,TGTGCCAGCAGCTCCCTAGGGGGCCTTTACGAGCAGTACTTC
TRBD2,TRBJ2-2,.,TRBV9,CASSVEALAGRTGELFF,TGTGCCAGCAGCGTAGAAGCACTAGCGGGACGCACCGGGGAGCTGTTTTTT
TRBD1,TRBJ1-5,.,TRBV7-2,CASSLRQGKGQPQHF,TGTGCCAGCAGCCTCCGACAGGGAAAGGGACAGCCCCAGCATTTT
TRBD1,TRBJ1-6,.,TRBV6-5,CASSYRDRSSPLHF,TGTGCCAGCAGTTACCGGGACAGGAGTTCACCCCTCCACTTT
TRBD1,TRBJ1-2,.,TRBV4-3,CASSQEGFGQAPGYTF,TGCGCCAGCAGCCAAGAGGGTTTCGGACAGGCCCCTGGCTACACCTTC
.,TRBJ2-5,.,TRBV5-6,CASSFEGKAKETQYF,TGTGCCAGCAGCTTCGAGGGCAAGGCGAAAGAGACCCAGTACTTC
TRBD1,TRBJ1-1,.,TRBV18,CASSPGGGTGAEAFF,TGTGCCAGCTCACCAGGCGGTGGCACAGGGGCTGAAGCTTTCTTT
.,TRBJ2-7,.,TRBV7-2,CASSLPRDYEQYF,TGTGCCAGCAGCTTACCCCGGGACTACGAGCAGTACTTC
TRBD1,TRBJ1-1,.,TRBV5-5,CASSRERQGFGEAFF,TGCGCCAGCAGCCGGGAACGACAGGGATTTGGTGAAGCTTTCTTT
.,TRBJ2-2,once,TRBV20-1,CGLHRTGELFF,TGCGGTCTGCATCGGACCGGGGAGCTGTTTTTT
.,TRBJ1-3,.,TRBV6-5,CASSYSGFSGNTIYF,TGTGCCAGCAGTTATTCGGGGTTCTCTGGAAACACCATATATTTT
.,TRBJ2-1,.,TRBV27,CASSPPNVRGNEQFF,TGTGCCAGCAGTCCACCGAACGTCCGGGGGAATGAGCAGTTCTTC
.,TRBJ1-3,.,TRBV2,CASSSDSPSGNTIYF,TGTGCCAGCAGTAGTGACAGCCCCTCTGGAAACACCATATATTTT
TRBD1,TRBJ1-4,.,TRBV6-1,CASSDTGAFNEKLFF,TGTGCCAGCAGTGATACAGGGGCCTTCAATGAAAAACTGTTTTTT
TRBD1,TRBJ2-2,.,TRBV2,CASSGTGANTGELFF,TGTGCCAGCAGCGGGACAGGGGCAAACACCGGGGAGCTGTTTTTT
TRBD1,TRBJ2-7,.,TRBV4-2,CASSHLDRPGQGNYEQYF,TGTGCCAGCAGCCACCTCGACCGACCGGGACAGGGTAACTACGAGCAGTACTTC
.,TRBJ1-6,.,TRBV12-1,CASSFLLRRGRVSSPLHF,TGTGCCAGCAGCTTCCTCCTACGCAGGGGGCGGGTTAGTTCACCCCTCCACTTT
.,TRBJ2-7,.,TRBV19,CASSIGDRRYEQYF,TGTGCCAGTAGTATTGGTGACAGGAGGTACGAGCAGTACTTC
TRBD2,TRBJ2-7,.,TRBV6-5,CASSWSLARYEQYF,TGTGCCAGCAGTTGGTCACTAGCGCGTTACGAGCAGTACTTC
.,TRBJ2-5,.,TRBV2,CASSEVRWAQYF,TGTGCCAGCAGTGAAGTCAGGTGGGCCCAGTACTTC
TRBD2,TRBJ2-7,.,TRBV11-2,CASSPPQGGGLFYEQYF,TGTGCCAGCAGCCCACCCCAAGGCGGGGGACTTTTTTACGAGCAGTACTTC
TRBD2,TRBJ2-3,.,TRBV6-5,CASSYSGVAGGDTQYF,TGTGCCAGCAGTTACTCAGGTGTAGCGGGGGGAGATACGCAGTATTTT
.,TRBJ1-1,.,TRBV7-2,CASSPHGQLIAEAFF,TGTGCCAGCAGCCCCCACGGACAGCTAATAGCTGAAGCTTTCTTT
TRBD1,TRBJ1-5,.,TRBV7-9,CASSLTGGDQPQHF,TGTGCCAGCAGCCTCACAGGGGGCGATCAGCCCCAGCATTTT
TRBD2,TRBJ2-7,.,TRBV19,CASSIGPSGTYEQYF,TGTGCCAGTAGTATAGGGCCTAGCGGAACCTACGAGCAGTACTTC
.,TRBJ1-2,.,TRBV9,CASSPSARDNYGYTF,TGTGCCAGCAGCCCAAGCGCCAGGGATAACTATGGCTACACCTTC
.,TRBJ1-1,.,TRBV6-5,CASSYSRQGHTEAFF,TGTGCCAGCAGTTACTCACGGCAGGGGCACACTGAAGCTTTCTTT